This paragraph reports one TCR beta chain. No antigen is known for it. V was shortened by 6 bases and J by 0 bases, with 15 bases between the two germline ends. This CDR3 is 15 amino acids long. The V gene's germline CDR1 is SEHNR and CDR2 FQNEAQ (reference sequence). The sample is drawn from a study of T cell responses to AZD1222 COVID-19 vaccine. Sequencing used immunoSEQ multiplex PCR; TCRdb keeps in-frame clones, though not all of them. The sample records about 100,000 clones, roughly 90% being singletons. Overall study findings and caveats: Regions 160-218 and 743-854 dominated among vaccine-associated CD4 TCRs spanning spike. Donors were chiefly white British, with a greater number of females, and clonal diversity was perhaps underestimated. It was only after the peak T cell response that any repertoires were sampled.

The sequence was collected from an adult in good health. The chain joins TRBV7-9 to TRBJ2-7; possible D gene TRBD1, 5 bases. The sample consisted of peripheral blood, taken on day 0 of AZD1222 vaccination. The CDR3 DNA follows: TGTGCCAGCAGTTCCAACAGGAATAACTCCTACGAGCAGTACTTC. Encoded protein: CASSSNRNNSYEQYF.